The 15 T cell receptor beta chains in this list originate from one sample, sequenced in a study of T cells in Graves' hyperthyroidism and ophthalmopathy. Amplified regions were TCR beta CDR3 sequences from RNA transcripts. The HTBI set primed first-round TCR CDR3 RT-PCR. MiXCR was run by TCRdb on the multiplex PCR reads, yielding one entry per CDR3 protein. The table has fewer than 500,000 distinct CDR3 sequences, roughly 15% seen once. Sample: blood. All receptors derive from a woman aged 25 to 39 with Graves' ophthalmopathy.

This clonotype was detected ten times or more. The chain recombines TRBV11-2 with TRBJ2-7; 8 nucleotides match TRBD1. Germline assignment: CDR1 SGHAT and CDR2 FQNNGV. This CDR3 has 15 residues. The V segment lost 4 bases and the J segment 4 bases; nucleotides outside the gene matches: 9. This chain's CDR3 is CASSSGWTGRYEQYF. CDR3 coding DNA: TGTGCCAGCAGCTCTGGGTGGACAGGGCGGTACGAGCAGTACTTC. Together with reference TRBV11-2 and TRBJ2-7, the CDR3 gives the full variable domain: EAGVAQSPRYKIIEKRQSVAFWCNPISGHATLYWYQQILGQGPKLLIQFQNNGVVDDSQLPKDRFSAERLKGVDSTLKIQPAKLEDSAVYLCASSSGWTGRYEQYFGPGTRLTVT.

On this clonotype itself: Possible read error: a much larger clone is one base away. The chain carries TRBV18 and TRBJ2-1; 9 bases are a match to TRBD2. There are 14 residues in the CDR3. The V gene end was trimmed by 6 bases and the J gene end by 9 bases; junction bases not matched to a gene: 9. The germline V gene has CDR1 KGHSH and CDR2 LQKENI. The CDR3 loop is CASSPGLAFREQFF. CDR3 DNA: TGTGCCAGCTCTCCGGGACTAGCATTCCGTGAGCAGTTCTTC.

This clonotype was observed at least ten times. The chain joins TRBV12-3 or TRBV12-4 to TRBJ2-2; 9 bases match TRBD1. Trimming removed 6 bases from V and 5 bases from J; junction bases left unmatched: 4. This CDR3 contains 14 residues. CDR3 DNA: TGTGCCAGCAGAAGACAGGGGGGGACCGGGGAGCTGTTTTTT. Translated, it gives CASRRQGGTGELFF.

Ten or more counts support this clonotype. The chain couples TRBV7-9 to TRBJ2-5; 7 nucleotides match TRBD1. Germline values: CDR1 SEHNR, CDR2 FQNEAQ (reference sequence). After removal of 8 bases from V and 2 bases from J, the junction contained 17 bases not matched to a gene. The CDR3 covers 17 residues. CDR3 protein: CASDIKIRDSVQETQYF. The DNA for the CDR3 is TGTGCCAGCGACATCAAAATTCGGGACAGCGTTCAAGAGACCCAGTACTTC.

This clonotype was seen a few times. The genes are TRBV10-2 and TRBJ1-1, with D tentatively TRBD1 (6 bases). Germline assignment: CDR1 WSHSY and CDR2 SAAADI. CDR3 length: 14 amino acids. V lost 2 bases and J lost 4, with 11 bases in between. CDR3 protein: CASSEKGGGTEAFF. CDR3 DNA: TGCGCCAGCAGTGAGAAGGGGGGAGGCACTGAAGCTTTCTTT.

This clonotype was seen a handful of times. Germline and junction disagree at one end, which may indicate a read error. This chain links TRBV6-5 with TRBJ1-2, with 7 nucleotides matching TRBD1. CDR1 is MNHEY, CDR2 SVGAGI, per germline. The CDR3 has 15 residues. The CDR3, as DNA: TGTGCCAGCAGTTACCGGGACAGTACTAACTATGGCCACACCTTC. As protein: CASSYRDSTNYGHTF.

This clonotype was observed at least ten times. The chain recombines TRBV7-6 with TRBJ1-4; D remains ambiguous. Germline values: CDR1 SGHVS, CDR2 FNYEAQ. The ends were cut back, 5 bases at V and 8 bases at J, with 18 bases in the middle. This CDR3 is built from 15 residues. The CDR3 reads CASSRRLGNQEKLFF. The CDR3 region has the DNA TGTGCCAGCAGCCGCCGACTGGGGAATCAGGAAAAACTGTTTTTT.

The rearrangement links TRBV20-1 to TRBJ2-5; 8 bases match TRBD2. The germline gives CDR1 DFQATT, CDR2 SNEGSKA (reference sequence). The CDR3 runs to 15 residues. Trimming took 4 bases from V and 4 from J; bases not matched to a gene: 11. In DNA, the CDR3 is TGCAGTGCTACCTCTGGCGGGGGGTTTAGAGAGACCCAGTACTTC. Its protein product is CSATSGGGFRETQYF.

This clonotype was observed at least ten times. The chain uses TRBV20-1 and TRBJ2-7; a weak D match, TRBD2 (6 bases). Trimming stripped 4 bases from V and 9 bases from J, with 10 bases between. The CDR3 is 10 residues long. Per germline, CDR1 DFQATT and CDR2 SNEGSKA (reference sequence). CDR3 protein: CSANAEGQYF. The CDR3, as DNA: TGCAGTGCTAATGCGGAGGGGCAGTACTTC.

This clonotype was observed many times. The chain recombines TRBV6-5 with TRBJ2-1; TRBD2 matches at 11 bases. The CDR3 sequence is 19 residues long. V lost 3 bases to trimming and J lost 6 bases; unmatched junction nucleotides: 16. The V gene's germline CDR1 is MNHEY and CDR2 SVGAGI. In DNA form, the CDR3 reads TGTGCCAGCAGTTATACGAGTTTAGCGGGGGGGCCCTTCGGCAATGAGCAGTTCTTC. Translated: CASSYTSLAGGPFGNEQFF.

This clonotype was seen at least ten times. The chain carries TRBV28 and TRBJ1-2; weak D call: TRBD1 (5 bases). CDR1 MDHEN and CDR2 SYDVKM come from the germline V gene. The ends were cut back, 8 bases at V and 5 bases at J, with 15 bases in the middle. The CDR3 is made up of 13 amino acids. CDR3 coding DNA: TGTGCCAGCGGCGAGTGGGGGGTGTATGGCTACACCTTC. Translating it yields CASGEWGVYGYTF.

Many counts were recorded for this clonotype. The chain employs TRBV11-3 and TRBJ2-3; tentatively, D is TRBD2 (7 bases). CDR3 size: 16 residues. V was pared by 2 bases and J by 7 bases, with 19 bases between. The germline V gene has CDR1 SGHNT and CDR2 YENEEA. CDR3 DNA sequence: TGTGCCAGCAGCTTACGACGGGGGGCCCTGGAGAATACGCAGTATTTT. It translates to CASSLRRGALENTQYF.

The chain has TRBV6-1 and TRBJ1-5, with a possible D match to TRBD1 (6 bases). Trimming removed 6 bases from V and 6 bases from J, with 15 bases in between. The CDR3 is made up of 14 amino acids. In germline, CDR1 is MNHNS, CDR2 SASEGT. The CDR3, as DNA: TGTGCCAGCAGCCACAGAGGGGGGATTCAGCCCCAGCATTTT. Its protein product is CASSHRGGIQPQHF.

This clonotype was detected only once. A read error may explain this, as a much larger clone is one base away. The gene calls are TRBV30 and TRBJ1-3; no clear D gene. Germline CDR1 and CDR2: GTSNPN and SVGIG (reference sequence). The CDR3 contains 12 residues. The CDR3 loop reads CAWKLSGSTIYF. The CDR3 nucleotides are TGTGCCTGGAAGCTCTCTGGAAGCACCATATATTTT.

In its sample, this clonotype was seen many times. The chain recombines TRBV20-1 with TRBJ1-1; 8 nucleotides align to TRBD1. Germline CDR1 DFQATT, CDR2 SNEGSKA (reference sequence). V lost 6 bases and J lost 3; bases outside the gene matches: 9. The CDR3 is 14 residues long. The CDR3 sequence: CSAPTGGAYTEAFF. The CDR3 DNA reads TGCAGTGCCCCCACAGGGGGAGCTTACACTGAAGCTTTCTTT.